What follows are 4 T cell receptor beta chains derived from one specimen sequenced in a study of shared clonotypes between healthy human individuals. Some clones are missing from TCRdb's copy, which holds only in-frame ones; the method was immunoSEQ multiplex PCR. The repertoire holds some 2,400,000 clones, with 90% to 97% as singletons. Material: naive CD4+ T cells sorted from blood. The subset: CD45RA+ positively selected. All receptors come from a man aged 18 to 29 in good health.

The gene calls are TRBV9 and TRBJ2-5; 7 positions agree with TRBD2. The CDR3 totals 14 residues. Per germline, CDR1 SGDLS and CDR2 YYNGEE. V was pared by 3 bases and J by 1 base, with 3 bases of the junction left unmatched. CDR3 in DNA: TGTGCCAGCAGCGCGAGGACTAGCCAAGAGACCCAGTACTTC. Its protein is CASSARTSQETQYF.

The rearrangement uses TRBV2 and TRBJ2-7; TRBD2 aligns across 11 bases. CDR3 size: 14 residues. V trimming: 6 bases; J trimming: 5 bases; junction bases outside the gene matches: 6. The germline V gene has CDR1 SNHLY and CDR2 FYNNEI. CDR3 DNA sequence: TGTGCCAGCAGAACTAGCGGGAGTACCCACGAGCAGTACTTC. Its protein product is CASRTSGSTHEQYF.

The chain combines TRBV6-1 with TRBJ2-1, with TRBD1 as a possible D gene (5 bases). Trimming took off 3 bases at V and 3 bases at J, with 12 bases between the two ends. Germline-derived CDR1 and CDR2 are MNHNS and SASEGT. The CDR3 runs 15 residues. CDR3 in amino acids: CASSETRDSYNEQFF. CDR3 sequence (DNA): TGTGCCAGCAGTGAGACCCGCGACAGCTACAATGAGCAGTTCTTC.

As concerns this clone: Other nucleotide sequences in the sample specify the same CDR3. The rearrangement joins TRBV7-2 to TRBJ1-1; no clear D gene. The germline V and J ends were trimmed by 3 bases and 1 base, with 9 bases remaining between them. The CDR3 contains 14 residues. Germline V gene lookup returns CDR1 SGHTA and CDR2 FQGNSA. The CDR3 is CASSFGPSNTEAFF. CDR3 in DNA: TGTGCCAGCAGCTTTGGGCCCTCGAACACTGAAGCTTTCTTT. Drawing the rest from reference TRBV7-2 and TRBJ1-1, the complete variable domain is GAGVSQSPSNKVTEKGKDVELRCDPISGHTALYWYRQSLGQGLEFLIYFQGNSAPDKSGLPSDRFSAERTGGSVSTLTIQRTQQEDSAVYLCASSFGPSNTEAFFGQGTRLTVV.